This T cell receptor beta chain was documented in a study of PD-L1 blockade in urothelial cancer. V gave up 8 bases and J gave up 1 base, with 9 bases separating them. This CDR3 region has 13 residues. The V gene's germline CDR1 is MNHEY and CDR2 SMNVEV (reference sequence). Sequenced by immunoSEQ multiplex PCR; TCRdb stores in-frame clones only, minus some. Of about 43,000 clones detected, approximately 90% appear once; the ten largest clones hold roughly 15%. The gene calls are TRBV27 and TRBJ1-5; no reliable D call. Sequences were derived from PBMCs, sampled around atezolizumab (anti-PD-L1) treatment. The TCR comes from an older woman with urothelial cancer. This CDR3 is CASGWASNQPQHF. The CDR3 DNA reads as TGTGCCAGCGGTTGGGCCAGCAATCAGCCCCAGCATTTT.